Presented here are 3 T cell receptor beta chains from one specimen sequenced in a study of Ad26.COV2.S vaccination and SARS-CoV-2 variants. The treatment denotes: some 20 received Ad26.COV2.S at low or high dose, single or two shots; roughly 5 received placebo; per-sample allocation not given. The investigators took samples on day 63 after the first vaccine or placebo injection. The method was immunoSEQ multiplex PCR; TCRdb's version includes in-frame clones alone and lacks a portion of them. The repertoire holds more than 300,000 clones, with about 82% as singletons. The specimen comprised peripheral blood, sampled in a trial of Ad26.COV2.S vaccine versus placebo. The receptors were gathered from a person between 18 and 65 years old who received the Ad26.COV2.S COVID-19 vaccine or a placebo.

The V gene is TRBV7-2, the J gene TRBJ1-1; TRBD1 is a possible D gene (5 bases). The CDR3 extends over 13 amino acids. The ends were cut back, 6 bases at V and 4 bases at J, with 12 bases in the middle. Germline values: CDR1 SGHTA, CDR2 FQGNSA. The CDR3 DNA sequence: TGTGCCAGCAGATTTACCGGGACCACTGAAGCTTTCTTT. As protein: CASRFTGTTEAFF.

This clone has just a few counts. The chain recombines TRBV28 with TRBJ1-1; TRBD1 might be the D (6 bases). The CDR3 contains 13 residues. The V and J ends lost 7 bases and 6 bases respectively, with 15 bases between them. From germline, CDR1 is MDHEN and CDR2 SYDVKM. The CDR3 bases are TGTGCCAGCAAGGGTGGGGGGCGAGCTGAAGCTTTCTTT. Its protein product is CASKGGGRAEAFF. Variable domain in full (rest from reference TRBV28 and TRBJ1-1): DVKVTQSSRYLVKRTGEKVFLECVQDMDHENMFWYRQDPGLGLRLIYFSYDVKMKEKGDIPEGYSVSREKKERFSLILESASTNQTSMYLCASKGGGRAEAFFGQGTRLTVV.

A single count supports this clone. The V call is TRBV5-4, the J call TRBJ2-5; TRBD1 aligns across 7 bases. The trim removed 4 bases at V and 2 bases at J, leaving 2 bases unmatched. The CDR3 extends over 13 amino acids. Germline-derived CDR1 and CDR2 are SGHNT and YYREEE (reference sequence). CDR3 loop: CASSPQGQETQYF. As DNA, the CDR3 is TGTGCCAGCAGCCCACAGGGGCAAGAGACCCAGTACTTC.